The clone carrying this TCR beta chain was detected only a few times. As yet, its antigen is unknown. The source of the sample is a study of cytomegalovirus exposure and HLA in healthy donors. Study observations and caveats: Presence/absence analyses treated sequencing depth as roughly uniform across donors. Most sequenced TCRs were rare (though some public TCRs occurred in many donors). Later findings reportedly placed an Asian-associated ancestry cluster below the roughly 660-donor mean for N-insertions. Some V segments, including TRBV6-2 and TRBV6-3, were excluded as indistinguishable.

Trimming stripped 6 bases from V and 0 bases from J, with 15 bases between. The germline V gene encodes CDR1 MDHEN and CDR2 SYDVKM. The CDR3 is 16 residues long. PCR involved 60 Vbeta and 13 Jbeta primers. Only in-frame clones appear in the TCRdb table, and some are missing; sequencing was by immunoSEQ multiplex PCR. The profile covers tens of thousands of clones, with about a tenth appearing a single time and approximately 24% taken by the ten largest. Sequencing used PBMCs. This chain links TRBV28 with TRBJ1-3; weak D call: TRBD1 (6 bases). This sequence originates from a man aged 60 to 69 in good health and CMV-seropositive. In nucleotides, the CDR3 is TGTGCCAGCAGCCTCACCGGACAGCGCTCTGGAAACACCATATATTTT. Residues: CASSLTGQRSGNTIYF.